This T cell receptor (beta chain) was documented in a study of CD8+CD57+ T cells in acquired aplastic anemia. Study-wide context: Sorted CD4+ and CD8+ cells yielded DNA averaging around 3.2 ug.

For sequencing, patients were chosen who had shown expansion of CD8+CD57+ cells by flow cytometry. There were no patients without severe acquired aplastic anemia. Germline V gene lookup returns CDR1 DFQATT and CDR2 SNEGSKA (reference sequence). Trimming took off 1 base at V and 5 bases at J, with 15 bases between the two ends. There are 15 residues in the CDR3. The use of genomic DNA as template underpinned the TCR beta VDJ and CDR3 profiling. TCRdb redid the calling of the reads with MiXCR, one entry per CDR3 protein. The sample records roughly 250,000 distinct CDR3 sequences, around half being singletons. As regards this clonotype: No antigen is known for it.

Study observations and caveats: There were around 28 CD8+ CDR3 sequences that occurred in both patients and controls. Statistical testing detected no significant gap in CD8+ Simpson's diversity between patients and controls.

This rearrangement joins TRBV20-1 to TRBJ1-5; a possible D gene is TRBD1 (6 bases). Sequencing input: sorted CD4+, CD8+, or CD8+CD57+ T cells (not recorded which) from PBMCs. The TCR comes from a human donor with aplastic anemia. The CDR3 sequence is CSARVAQGRDQPQHF. The DNA of the CDR3 is TGCAGTGCTAGAGTTGCTCAGGGGAGGGATCAGCCCCAGCATTTT.